The source of this TCR beta chain is a study of T cells in Graves' hyperthyroidism and ophthalmopathy. Study conclusions and caveats: Blood also carried most thyroid clonotypes expanded above 0.001.

The CDR3 runs 14 residues. Trimming took off 0 bases at V and 6 bases at J, with 9 bases between the two ends. CDR1 is SGDLS and CDR2 is YYNGEE in the germline V gene. On the basis of clinical symptoms, serum thyroxine and TRAb, thyroid ultrasound and orbital computed tomography, diagnoses were made. With respect to this clonotype: What it binds is unknown.

Amplification yielded TCR beta CDR3 regions, with RNA transcripts as the source. Carried out on the TCR CDR3, a first-round RT-PCR used the HTBI primer set. TCRdb reprocessed the multiplex PCR reads via MiXCR and lists one record per CDR3 protein. Counted here are about 460,000 distinct CDR3 sequences, about 20% occurring once; the ten biggest clones make up less than 65%. The sequence derives from an older woman with Graves' ophthalmopathy. This rearrangement joins TRBV9 to TRBJ2-2; D remains unclear. The sequencing input was blood. The CDR3 region is CASSVVLGPGELFF. The CDR3, as DNA: TGTGCCAGCAGCGTAGTGCTGGGTCCCGGGGAGCTGTTTTTT.